This TCR beta chain originates from a study of T cell repertoires in cytomegalovirus infection. Overall study: The authors used CMV epitopes that were HLA-C-restricted (recently identified) and HLA-B-restricted (well studied). Public TCR beta signatures were indicative of both CMV infection and a matching HLA type.

The V gene's germline CDR1 is SGHNT and CDR2 YENEEA. V gave up 4 bases and J gave up 6 bases, with 12 bases separating them. The CDR3 sequence is 13 residues long. In the case of this clonotype: No antigen is known for it.

Study-wide results and caveats: Carriers of CMV plus the relevant HLA were identified by cumulative public TCR beta family frequency.

A single record per CDR3 protein comes from TCRdb applying MiXCR to the reads. The sample consists of about 920,000 distinct CDR3 sequences, approximately 31% of them appearing once. This TCR derives from a human donor in good health (CMV status not recorded). Some clones in this sample may be carry-over from other donors' samples. The rearrangement links TRBV11-3 to TRBJ1-2; D possibly corresponds to TRBD1 (6 bases). The material was cultured CD8+ T cells from PBMCs, obtained from culture after CMV antigen stimulation. The CDR3 sequence is CASSSGTGHGYTF. The CDR3 nucleotides read TGTGCCAGCAGCTCTGGTACAGGGCATGGCTACACCTTC.